One sample yielded the 27 T cell receptor beta chains listed below, sequenced in a study of HIV-infected patients and healthy controls. TCRdb re-analysed the 5' RACE reads in MiXCR, keeping a single row per CDR3 protein. The sample carries about 64,000 distinct CDR3 sequences, 19% recorded once. The specimen sequenced was CD4+ T cells from blood. Receptors originate from a human donor in good health.

The chain has TRBV3-1 and TRBJ1-2, with no clear D. Germline V gene sequence: CDR1 LGHDT, CDR2 YNNKEL (reference sequence). V gave up 0 bases and J gave up 5 bases, with 7 bases separating them. The CDR3 has 13 residues. This CDR3 reads CASSQDRGYGYTF. Written as DNA, the CDR3 is TGTGCCAGCAGCCAAGATAGAGGTTATGGCTACACCTTC.

This clonotype showed up just a few times. The chain uses TRBV7-9 and TRBJ1-1; no clear D. Germline V gene data show CDR1 as SEHNR and CDR2 as FQNEAQ (reference sequence). This CDR3 comprises 15 residues. Trimming shortened V by 4 bases and J by 0 bases, and 12 bases separated the two germline ends. The CDR3 region is CASSSTRQLNTEAFF. CDR3 in DNA: TGTGCCAGCAGCTCCACTAGGCAGTTGAACACTGAAGCTTTCTTT.

This clonotype has a handful of counts. CDR3 protein: CASSEAARESNTEAFF. Here the CDR3 DNA reads TGTGCCAGCAGTGAAGCCGCCCGGGAATCCAACACTGAAGCTTTCTTT. The rearrangement uses TRBV6-1 and TRBJ1-1, with unresolved D. Germline CDR1 and CDR2: MNHNS and SASEGT. CDR3 length equals 16 residues. Trimming left V 0 bases short and J 2 bases short, with 13 bases between.

Many counts were recorded for this clonotype. V and J are TRBV3-1 and TRBJ2-2; D remains unclear. V lost 0 bases and J lost 4, with 6 bases in between. Germline V gives CDR1 LGHDT, CDR2 YNNKEL (reference sequence). The CDR3 contains 14 residues. CDR3 amino acids: CASSQDPSTGELFF. In DNA form, the CDR3 reads TGTGCCAGCAGCCAAGATCCCAGCACCGGGGAGCTGTTTTTT.

This clonotype has a count of ten or more. The rearrangement uses TRBV6-5 and TRBJ1-2, with D maybe TRBD1 (5 bases). Germline CDR1 reads MNHEY; CDR2 reads SVGAGI. V dropped 8 bases and J dropped 3 bases, with 13 bases sitting between them. This CDR3 has 13 residues. The CDR3 loop reads CASGAGRYYGYTF. The CDR3 DNA is TGTGCCAGCGGGGCGGGGCGGTACTATGGCTACACCTTC.

This clonotype occurred a few times. The genes are TRBV7-3 and TRBJ2-2; D gene unclear. Deletions cut 4 bases from V and 0 bases from J, with 9 bases between. Germline V lookup: CDR1 SGHTA, CDR2 FQGTGA. This CDR3 has 15 residues. CDR3 region: CASSSSPTNTGELFF. In nucleotides, the CDR3 is TGTGCCAGCAGCTCCTCACCTACGAACACCGGGGAGCTGTTTTTT. The full variable domain, rest sourced from reference TRBV7-3 and TRBJ2-2, is GAGVSQTPSNKVTEKGKYVELRCDPISGHTALYWYRQSLGQGPEFLIYFQGTGAADDSGLPNDRFFAVRPEGSVSTLKIQRTERGDSAVYLCASSSSPTNTGELFFGEGSRLTVL.

The V call is TRBV10-3, the J call TRBJ1-2, with 8 bases identical to TRBD1. Trimming took 6 bases from V and 0 from J; bases not matched to a gene: 15. CDR1 and CDR2 from the germline V gene are ENHRY and SYGVKD. The CDR3 sequence is 18 residues long. The chain's CDR3 is CAIRPNSGQGTTNYGYTF. DNA of the CDR3: TGTGCCATCAGACCTAATTCCGGACAGGGCACTACTAACTATGGCTACACCTTC.

This clonotype was seen many times. This chain links TRBV30 with TRBJ2-3; D is unresolved. V was pared by 0 bases and J by 3 bases, with 7 bases between. The CDR3 consists of 13 residues. Looked up from germline, CDR1 is GTSNPN and CDR2 is SVGIG (reference sequence). In DNA, the CDR3 is TGTGCCTGGAGTGTCATCCCTACAGATACGCAGTATTTT. It codes for CAWSVIPTDTQYF.

The chain joins TRBV7-2 to TRBJ2-2; possible D gene TRBD2, 6 bases. The CDR3 has 14 amino acids. V was clipped by 1 base and J by 5 bases, with 8 bases between them. Germline values: CDR1 SGHTA, CDR2 FQGNSA. CDR3 in amino acids: CASSLEGRTGELFF. For the CDR3, the DNA is TGTGCCAGCAGCTTAGAGGGGAGGACCGGGGAGCTGTTTTTT.

This chain connects TRBV7-9 to TRBJ2-1; the D gene is possibly TRBD2 (5 bases). Trimming took 5 bases from V and 5 from J, leaving 25 bases between them. CDR3 size: 18 residues. Germline V CDR1 and CDR2: SEHNR, FQNEAQ (reference sequence). The CDR3 DNA follows: TGTGCCAGCAGCCTCCCCCCGCTTTCTAGCTCCGTAAACAATGAGCAGTTCTTC. Protein sequence: CASSLPPLSSSVNNEQFF.

This clonotype has at least ten counts. J is TRBJ2-7 and V is TRBV9, with TRBD2 matching over 8 bases. The ends lost 3 bases at V and 7 bases at J; junction bases unmatched: 9. In germline, CDR1 is SGDLS, CDR2 YYNGEE. The CDR3 covers 14 residues. The CDR3 is CASSAGLAEREQYF. In DNA, the CDR3 is TGTGCCAGCAGCGCTGGACTAGCAGAAAGGGAGCAGTACTTC.

This clonotype was seen many times. This chain links TRBV29-1 with TRBJ1-1; the match to TRBD1 covers 7 bases. With V trimmed by 4 bases and J by 4 bases, 9 bases remained unmatched. The germline V gene has CDR1 SQVTM and CDR2 ANQGSEA. CDR3 length: 14 residues. For the CDR3, the DNA is TGCAGCGTTGGGCGTGAGGGGGCGAGCACTGAAGCTTTCTTT. This codes for CSVGREGASTEAFF.

Only a few counts were recorded for this clonotype. This chain links TRBV3-1 with TRBJ1-2, with unresolved D. Germline V CDR1 and CDR2: LGHDT, YNNKEL (reference sequence). V lost 3 bases and J lost 4, with 6 bases in between. The CDR3 spans 12 residues. CDR3 sequence (DNA): TGTGCCAGCAGCCAGGGAACCTATGGCTACACCTTC. Amino acid sequence: CASSQGTYGYTF.

The rearrangement joins TRBV6-5 to TRBJ2-3, with 10 bases that match TRBD2. With 5 bases clipped from V and 5 bases from J, the junction kept 10 bases outside the gene matches. The CDR3 loop spans 16 amino acids. The germline gives CDR1 MNHEY, CDR2 SVGAGI. The CDR3 nucleotides read TGTGCCAGCAGTGAGCTAAGCGGGAGGGTGAAAGATACGCAGTATTTT. It yields the protein CASSELSGRVKDTQYF.

This clonotype has a handful of counts. The chain uses TRBV30 and TRBJ1-5; D uncertain. Per germline, CDR1 GTSNPN and CDR2 SVGIG (reference sequence). CDR3 length: 14 residues. V lost 2 bases and J lost 3, with 11 bases in between. The CDR3 is CAWSSVIDNQPQHF. The CDR3 nucleotides are TGTGCCTGGAGTAGCGTTATCGACAATCAGCCCCAGCATTTT.

The chain has TRBV2 and TRBJ2-1; 8 nucleotides line up with TRBD1. This CDR3 contains 16 residues. With V trimmed by 6 bases and J by 6 bases, 13 bases remained unmatched. From germline, CDR1 is SNHLY and CDR2 FYNNEI. The CDR3 DNA is TGTGCCAGCAGCCGCACCCGGACAGGGATCGGCAATGAGCAGTTCTTC. Amino acid sequence: CASSRTRTGIGNEQFF.

The CDR3 DNA is TGTGCCAGCAGTTACTCGACTGGAAACACCATATATTTT. Translating gives CASSYSTGNTIYF. V gene TRBV6-5 combines with J gene TRBJ1-3; unclear D gene. Germline V gene data show CDR1 as MNHEY and CDR2 as SVGAGI. V was trimmed by 0 bases and J by 2 bases, leaving 2 bases between them. This CDR3 region has 13 residues.

This chain links TRBV18 with TRBJ2-5, with a weak D call TRBD2 (6 bases). The V gene lost 4 bases and the J gene lost 1 base, with 13 bases spanning the gap. Germline values: CDR1 KGHSH, CDR2 LQKENI. This CDR3 has 15 amino acids. CDR3 nucleotide sequence: TGTGCCAGCTCACTCTCCGTCGGGGGCCAAGAGACCCAGTACTTC. Amino acid sequence: CASSLSVGGQETQYF.

The chain combines TRBV10-3 with TRBJ2-5, with D tentatively TRBD2 (5 bases). Trimming cost V 4 bases and J 0 bases, with 9 bases left between them. Looked up from germline, CDR1 is ENHRY and CDR2 is SYGVKD. The length of the CDR3 is 14 residues. CDR3 coding DNA: TGTGCCATCAGTGTTACTAGAAACCAAGAGACCCAGTACTTC. It codes for CAISVTRNQETQYF.

There are many counts of this clonotype. This chain joins TRBV14 and TRBJ2-4; maybe TRBD2 (6 bases). Germline CDR1 and CDR2: SGHDN and FVKESK. V dropped 4 bases and J dropped 4 bases, with 14 bases sitting between them. The CDR3 extends over 15 amino acids. CDR3 sequence reads: CASSPLLGGKNIQYF. The CDR3 bases are TGTGCCAGCAGCCCCCTACTAGGAGGGAAAAACATTCAGTACTTC.

This chain links TRBV25-1 with TRBJ1-1; 7 bases match TRBD1. V was clipped by 5 bases and J by 2 bases; unmatched bases: 5. Germline V gene data show CDR1 as MGHDK and CDR2 as SYGVNS. This CDR3 contains 14 residues. CDR3 loop: CASSQTGINTEAFF. The CDR3 coding sequence is TGTGCCAGCAGTCAGACAGGGATTAACACTGAAGCTTTCTTT.

The chain links TRBV6-2 or TRBV6-3 to TRBJ1-5; D unresolved. There are 13 residues in the CDR3. Germline lookup yields CDR1 MNHEY and CDR2 SVGEGT. Trimming shortened V by 10 bases and J by 4 bases, and 14 bases separated the two germline ends. The CDR3 spells CATQETPNQPQHF. In DNA form, the CDR3 reads TGTGCCACCCAAGAAACTCCAAATCAGCCCCAGCATTTT.

This clonotype was found many times. The chain carries TRBV3-1 and TRBJ1-1; possible D gene TRBD1, 6 bases. Germline lookup yields CDR1 LGHDT and CDR2 YNNKEL (reference sequence). V shed 1 base and J shed 4 bases, with 13 bases lying between them. The CDR3 loop spans 15 amino acids. In nucleotides, the CDR3 is TGTGCCAGCAGCCAAGGGGGGCAGGGGATCACTGAAGCTTTCTTT. This translates into CASSQGGQGITEAFF. The full variable domain, its missing parts supplied by reference TRBV3-1 and TRBJ1-1, is DTAVSQTPKYLVTQMGNDKSIKCEQNLGHDTMYWYKQDSKKFLKIMFSYNNKELIINETVPNRFSPKSPDKAHLNLHINSLELGDSAVYFCASSQGGQGITEAFFGQGTRLTVV.

The chain is built from TRBV2 and TRBJ2-3; TRBD1 might be the D (5 bases). CDR1 and CDR2 from the germline V gene are SNHLY and FYNNEI. The length of the CDR3 is 17 residues. The V end lost 0 bases, the J end lost 2 bases, and 15 bases lay between the germline ends. This chain's CDR3 is CASSEAGQGMTTDTQYF. The CDR3 DNA reads as TGTGCCAGCAGTGAAGCGGGGCAGGGCATGACCACAGATACGCAGTATTTT.

This chain uses TRBV6-1 with TRBJ1-2, with TRBD1 identical over 9 bases. The germline V gene encodes CDR1 MNHNS and CDR2 SASEGT. This CDR3 is built from 14 residues. Losses at the gene ends were 6 bases for V and 4 bases for J; bases not matched to a gene: 6. The DNA for the CDR3 is TGTGCCAGCAGGCCGGGACAGGGTGCCTATGGCTACACCTTC. Protein sequence: CASRPGQGAYGYTF.

In this sample, this clonotype turned up many times. V gene TRBV27 combines with J gene TRBJ1-2; D gene ambiguous. This CDR3 contains 12 residues. With 2 bases removed from V and 8 bases from J, the gap between germline ends came to 9 bases. The germline V gene has CDR1 MNHEY and CDR2 SMNVEV (reference sequence). The CDR3 loop reads CASSLAGDGYTF. The DNA for the CDR3 is TGTGCCAGCAGTTTAGCAGGTGACGGCTACACCTTC.

Only a few counts were recorded for this clonotype. The chain is built from TRBV7-2 and TRBJ2-7, with a weak D call TRBD2 (7 bases). This CDR3 is 16 amino acids long. V lost 3 bases to trimming and J lost 0 bases, with 15 bases between them. The germline V gene encodes CDR1 SGHTA and CDR2 FQGNSA. CDR3 sequence (DNA): TGTGCCAGCAGCTTGACCGGGGGGCCGAGCTCCTACGAGCAGTACTTC. As protein: CASSLTGGPSSYEQYF. Full variable domain (missing parts from reference TRBV7-2 and TRBJ2-7): GAGVSQSPSNKVTEKGKDVELRCDPISGHTALYWYRQSLGQGLEFLIYFQGNSAPDKSGLPSDRFSAERTGGSVSTLTIQRTQQEDSAVYLCASSLTGGPSSYEQYFGPGTRLTVT.